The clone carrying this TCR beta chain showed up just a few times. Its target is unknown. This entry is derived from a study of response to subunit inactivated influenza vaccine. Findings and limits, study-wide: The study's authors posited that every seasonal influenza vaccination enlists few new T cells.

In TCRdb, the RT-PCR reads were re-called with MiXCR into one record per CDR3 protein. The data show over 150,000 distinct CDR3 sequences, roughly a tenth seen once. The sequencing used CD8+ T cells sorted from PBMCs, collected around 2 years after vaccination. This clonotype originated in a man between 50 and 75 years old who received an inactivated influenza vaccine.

CDR3 protein: CATSRVGGPYNEQFF. CDR3 nucleotides: TGTGCCACCAGCAGAGTAGGGGGGCCCTACAATGAGCAGTTCTTC. The rearrangement uses TRBV15 and TRBJ2-1, with D possibly being TRBD1 or TRBD2 (6 bases each). Per germline, CDR1 LNHNV and CDR2 YYDKDF (reference sequence). The CDR3 length is 15 residues. Trimming shortened V by 1 base and J by 2 bases, and 9 bases separated the two germline ends.